Following are 6 T cell receptor beta chains from one sample sequenced in a study of shared clonotypes between healthy human individuals. Terminally differentiated effector memory CD45RA+ cells were left out of the naive CD8 fraction, which was CD45RO-negative and positively selected for CCR7. Some clones are missing from TCRdb's copy, which holds only in-frame ones; the method was immunoSEQ multiplex PCR. The sample consists of around 650,000 clones, about 95% of them appearing once. The sequencing input was naive CD8+ T cells sorted from blood. The receptor source for this set is a young woman in good health.

This rearrangement joins TRBV7-9 to TRBJ2-7; D is unresolved. There are 14 residues in the CDR3. V was clipped by 4 bases and J by 0 bases, with 10 bases between them. Germline CDR1 is SEHNR and CDR2 is FQNEAQ (reference sequence). CDR3 nucleotide sequence: TGTGCCAGCAGCTGGCCCCTGCTCTCCTACGAGCAGTACTTC. Protein: CASSWPLLSYEQYF.

The rearrangement links TRBV5-1 to TRBJ2-1; the D is unclear. This CDR3 has 16 amino acids. V gave up 4 bases and J gave up 0 bases, with 14 bases separating them. Germline V lookup: CDR1 SGHRS, CDR2 YFSETQ. The CDR3 sequence: CASSPNPRSSYNEQFF. As DNA, the CDR3 is TGCGCCAGCAGCCCGAACCCCAGAAGCTCCTACAATGAGCAGTTCTTC.

This clone is a singleton in its sample. The J gene is TRBJ2-1, the V gene TRBV15; weak D call: TRBD2 (6 bases). Deletions cut 9 bases from V and 6 bases from J, with 21 bases between. Germline values: CDR1 LNHNV, CDR2 YYDKDF (reference sequence). The CDR3 sequence is 15 residues long. CDR3 DNA sequence: TGTGCCACTAGCTGGGGCGGGATTTCACCCAATGAGCAGTTCTTC. Translated: CATSWGGISPNEQFF.

This clone showed up just once. The chain uses TRBV7-7 and TRBJ2-7; no clear D. Per the germline V gene, CDR1 is SSHAT and CDR2 is FNYEAQ (reference sequence). The CDR3 runs to 13 residues. V was cut by 1 base and J by 4 bases, with 8 bases left in between. In DNA form, the CDR3 reads TGTGCCAGCAGCTTAGGATGGGGTTACGAGCAGTACTTC. The encoded protein is CASSLGWGYEQYF. Filled out from reference TRBV7-7 and TRBJ2-7, the complete variable domain reads GAGVSQSPRYKVTKRGQDVTLRCDPISSHATLYWYQQALGQGPEFLTYFNYEAQPDKSGLPSDRFSAERPEGSISTLTIQRTEQRDSAMYRCASSLGWGYEQYFGPGTRLTVT.

The V call is TRBV28, the J call TRBJ2-1, with D unresolved. Per the germline V gene, CDR1 is MDHEN and CDR2 is SYDVKM. Trimming removed 2 bases from V and 8 bases from J, with 4 bases in between. This CDR3 is built from 11 residues. The CDR3 here is CASSLNDEQFF. As DNA, the CDR3 is TGTGCCAGCAGTTTAAACGATGAGCAGTTCTTC.

This clone appeared a single time. The same CDR3 is also encoded by other DNA sequences in this sample. This chain connects TRBV9 to TRBJ1-3; D gene ambiguous. V lost 0 bases to trimming and J lost 0 bases, with 10 bases between them. Germline V gene data show CDR1 as SGDLS and CDR2 as YYNGEE. The CDR3 is 16 amino acids. The CDR3 region has the DNA TGTGCCAGCAGCGTAGGGGGAGGGATCTCTGGAAACACCATATATTTT. Amino acids: CASSVGGGISGNTIYF.